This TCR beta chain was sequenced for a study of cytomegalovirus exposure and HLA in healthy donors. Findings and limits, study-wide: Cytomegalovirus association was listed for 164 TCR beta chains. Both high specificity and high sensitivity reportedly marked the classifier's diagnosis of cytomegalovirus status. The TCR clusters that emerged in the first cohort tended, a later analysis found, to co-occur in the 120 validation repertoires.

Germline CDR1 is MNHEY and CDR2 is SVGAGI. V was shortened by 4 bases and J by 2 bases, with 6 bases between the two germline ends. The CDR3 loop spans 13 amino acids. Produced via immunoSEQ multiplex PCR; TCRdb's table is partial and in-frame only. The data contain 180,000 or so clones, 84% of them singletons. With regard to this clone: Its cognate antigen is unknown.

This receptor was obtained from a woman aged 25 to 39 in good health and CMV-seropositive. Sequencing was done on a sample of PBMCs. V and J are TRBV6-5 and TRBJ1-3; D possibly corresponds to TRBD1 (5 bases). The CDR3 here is CASSSGTGNTIYF. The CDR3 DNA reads TGTGCCAGCAGTTCAGGGACTGGAAACACCATATATTTT.